This T cell receptor beta chain originates from a study of shared clonotypes between healthy human individuals. About the study: Three CD4 naive, three CD4 memory, two CD8 naive and one CD8 memory plate were used per donor.

The naive CD8 fraction comprised CD45RO-negative cells positively selected for CCR7 and excluded terminally differentiated effector memory CD45RA+ cells. Study-wide points: The study generally estimated greater richness for naive than memory subsets. Clonotype sharing among donors likely depends on sequencing depth.

This clone appeared a single time. Its specificity is unknown. The CDR3 has 13 residues. V gave up 6 bases and J gave up 4 bases; unmatched junction bases: 6. Germline V gene lookup returns CDR1 KGHSH and CDR2 LQKENI. This table comes from immunoSEQ multiplex PCR, and its TCRdb copy is limited to in-frame clones, with some not included. The sample records about 650,000 clones, roughly 96% being singletons. The J gene is TRBJ2-7, the V gene TRBV18, with TRBD2 matching 7 bases. The sequence derives from a woman aged 30 to 39 in good health. The sequencing input was naive CD8+ T cells sorted from blood. The CDR3 loop reads CASSSGGRYEQYF. CDR3 coding DNA: TGTGCCAGCTCCTCGGGAGGTCGGTACGAGCAGTACTTC.